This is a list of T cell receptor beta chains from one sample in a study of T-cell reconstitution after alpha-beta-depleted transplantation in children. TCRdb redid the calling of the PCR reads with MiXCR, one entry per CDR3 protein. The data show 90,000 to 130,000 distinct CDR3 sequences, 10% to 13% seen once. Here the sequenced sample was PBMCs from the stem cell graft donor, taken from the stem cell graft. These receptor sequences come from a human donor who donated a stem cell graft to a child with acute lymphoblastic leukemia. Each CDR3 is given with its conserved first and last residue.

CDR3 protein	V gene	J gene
CASSIRQVQGGYTF	TRBV12-3/TRBV12-4	TRBJ1-2
CASRYAAQEIQFF	TRBV5-1	TRBJ2-1
CASSPNLWEVRPYEQYF	TRBV3-1	TRBJ2-7
CASSARLVQTGASYNEQFF	TRBV9	TRBJ2-1
CSARRGTLTDTQYF	TRBV20-1	TRBJ2-3
CASSLASSFRGDNSPLHF	TRBV7-2	TRBJ1-6
CASSSTGNYGYTF	TRBV28	TRBJ1-2
CASRASGVSNTGELFF	TRBV12-3/TRBV12-4	TRBJ2-2
CSAHDRGWETQYF	TRBV20-1	TRBJ2-5
CASSLVTGANVLTF	TRBV12-3/TRBV12-4	TRBJ2-6